The sequence of this T cell receptor (beta chain) was determined in a study of monozygotic twins with cystic fibrosis. Germline CDR1 is KGHSH and CDR2 is LQKENI. Trimming took off 2 bases at V and 6 bases at J, with 8 bases between the two ends. The CDR3 loop spans 12 amino acids. Study results and limitations: Clonality was generally low (median approximately 0.0088), higher in the most severe patients. Nucleotide-identical clonotype sharing was significantly higher within monozygotic CF twin pairs than between unrelated CF individuals. V usage most resembled the co-twin in 13 of 16 pairs.

Comment on this clone: Its antigen is unidentified.

Sequenced by immunoSEQ multiplex PCR; TCRdb stores in-frame clones only, minus some. The repertoire holds about 8,000 clones, over 85% seen once, with roughly 0.53% in the top ten. The sequence derives from a boy between 2 and 15 years old with cystic fibrosis. The sequencing input was blood. This sequence joins TRBV18 and TRBJ2-7, with D maybe TRBD2 (6 bases). CDR3 amino acids: CASSPGTFEQYF. For the CDR3, the DNA is TGTGCCAGCTCACCAGGGACTTTCGAGCAGTACTTC.